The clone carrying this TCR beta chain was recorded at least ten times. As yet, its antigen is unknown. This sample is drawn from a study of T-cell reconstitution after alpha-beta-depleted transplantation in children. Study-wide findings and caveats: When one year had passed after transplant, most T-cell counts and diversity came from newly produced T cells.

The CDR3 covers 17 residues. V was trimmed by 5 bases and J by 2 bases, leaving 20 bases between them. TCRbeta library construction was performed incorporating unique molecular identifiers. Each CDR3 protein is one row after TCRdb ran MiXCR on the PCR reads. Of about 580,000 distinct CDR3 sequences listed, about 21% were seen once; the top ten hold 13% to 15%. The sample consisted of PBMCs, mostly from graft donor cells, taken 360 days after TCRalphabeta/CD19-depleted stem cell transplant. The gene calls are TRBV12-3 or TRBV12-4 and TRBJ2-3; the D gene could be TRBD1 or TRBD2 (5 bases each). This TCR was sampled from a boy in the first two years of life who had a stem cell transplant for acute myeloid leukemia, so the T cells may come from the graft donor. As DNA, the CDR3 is TGTGCCAGCAGTCATGGGGGTTGGCAGGTTGCCACAGATACGCAGTATTTT. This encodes CASSHGGWQVATDTQYF.